This TCR beta chain emerged from a study of blood T cell repertoires in COVID-19. About the research overall: In each case, the material was cDNA or gDNA derived from T cells, B-cell-depleted T cells, or PBMCs.

Participants, about 18 to 100 years old, spanned some 23 US areas. Original processing notes: Amplification with reference gene primers provided the estimates of nucleated cell counts. Produced via immunoSEQ multiplex PCR; TCRdb's table is partial and in-frame only. That table furnishes V, J and clone size, whereas the DNA furnished D and trimming. The table has 200,000 to 250,000 clones, over 75% seen once. This clonotype was sampled from a woman aged 25 to 45 who had been exposed to COVID-19. Sequenced: PBMCs or T cells enriched from blood (not recorded which).

CDR3 sequence (DNA): TGCGCCAGCAGCTTGTATTCTGCGAGCTACCAGGGGGCCCAGTACTTC. Protein product: CASSLYSASYQGAQYF. The chain has TRBV5-1 and TRBJ2-5; 7 nucleotides match TRBD1. V shed 1 base, J shed 9 bases, and the junction held 15 bases outside the gene matches. The CDR3 consists of 16 residues. Per germline, CDR1 SGHRS and CDR2 YFSETQ.